The 11 T cell receptor beta chains below all came from one sample that was sequenced in a study of cytomegalovirus exposure and HLA in healthy donors. The PCR employed 60 Vbeta primers together with 13 Jbeta primers. The assay was immunoSEQ multiplex PCR, and TCRdb's table has in-frame clones only and misses some. This sample carries more than 85,000 clones, 77% of them seen once, and the ten largest clones take roughly 8%. The sequenced sample consisted of PBMCs. The receptors shown here come from a female donor in good health and CMV-seronegative.

The chain employs TRBV29-1 and TRBJ2-5; 9 bases match TRBD1. Judging by the DNA end, TRBJ2-7 fits better; the J call may be wrong. Germline values: CDR1 SQVTM, CDR2 ANQGSEA. The CDR3 runs to 16 residues. CDR3 residues: CSVEGRIRDRVHEQYF. DNA of the CDR3: TGCAGCGTTGAAGGTCGGATCCGGGACAGGGTCCACGAGCAGTACTTC.

The gene calls are TRBV19 and TRBJ1-5, with TRBD1 matching 7 bases. The CDR3 is 13 amino acids. Germline values: CDR1 LNHDA, CDR2 SQIVND (reference sequence). With 8 bases clipped from V and 2 bases from J, the junction kept 3 bases outside the gene matches. CDR3 in amino acids: CASLGQGNQPQHF. Written as DNA, the CDR3 is TGTGCCAGTCTCGGACAGGGCAATCAGCCCCAGCATTTT.

This clone was counted once. V and J are TRBV18 and TRBJ1-4; D is unresolved. Trimming removed 0 bases from V and 4 bases from J, with 15 bases in between. Germline CDR1 is KGHSH and CDR2 is LQKENI. This CDR3 has 17 residues. CDR3 DNA sequence: TGTGCCAGCTCACCACCCCCTGGCAGCGCCGTTAATGAAAAACTGTTTTTT. Protein: CASSPPPGSAVNEKLFF.

The V gene is TRBV11-2, the J gene TRBJ2-7; D gene ambiguous. CDR3 length equals 11 residues. V gave up 5 bases and J gave up 7 bases, with 9 bases separating them. In germline, CDR1 is SGHAT, CDR2 FQNNGV. The CDR3 nucleotides are TGTGCCAGCAGCGCCCGCGGAGAGCAGTACTTC. Translated, it gives CASSARGEQYF.

This chain connects TRBV18 to TRBJ1-1; 7 nucleotides match TRBD1. V lost 8 bases, J lost 1 base, and 10 bases stayed unmatched. This CDR3 is built from 15 residues. The germline CDR1 and CDR2 sequences are KGHSH and LQKENI. Written as DNA, the CDR3 is TGTGCCAGCACCCACAGGGACAGACAGAACACTGAAGCTTTCTTT. The encoded protein is CASTHRDRQNTEAFF.

The chain couples TRBV21-1 to TRBJ1-6; the D call in the table, TRBD1, was not verified against the DNA. TRBV21-1 is a documented pseudogene. This CDR3 has 17 residues. The DNA of the CDR3 is TGTGCCAGCAGCAAATCAGAGAACAGGGAGAATAATTCACCCCTCCACTTT. It encodes CASSKSENRENNSPLHF.

This clone was detected a few times. The chain links TRBV7-3 to TRBJ1-1; possible D gene TRBD1, 5 bases. The germline gives CDR1 SGHTA, CDR2 FQGTGA. With 5 bases removed from V and 7 bases from J, the gap between germline ends came to 14 bases. This CDR3 region has 13 residues. The CDR3 reads CASSLTTGVEAFF. The DNA of the CDR3 is TGTGCCAGCAGCCTTACTACAGGTGTTGAAGCTTTCTTT.

V and J are TRBV6-1 and TRBJ1-5; TRBD1 is a possible D gene (5 bases). This CDR3 has 15 residues. Trimming shortened V by 2 bases and J by 11 bases, and 19 bases separated the two germline ends. CDR1 is MNHNS and CDR2 is SASEGT in the germline V gene. As DNA, the CDR3 is TGTGCCAGCAGTGAATCGGACACTGGTCGCAGGGCCCAGCATTTT. Residues: CASSESDTGRRAQHF.

This chain uses TRBV7-3 with TRBJ2-2, with D uncertain. CDR1 and CDR2 from the germline V gene are SGHTA and FQGTGA. V gave up 2 bases and J gave up 5 bases, with 6 bases separating them. CDR3 length: 13 residues. Written as DNA, the CDR3 is TGTGCCAGCAGCTTACTCGGGACCGGGGAGCTGTTTTTT. Amino acids: CASSLLGTGELFF.

The genes are TRBV9 and TRBJ1-1; a possible D gene is TRBD1 (5 bases). CDR1 and CDR2 (germline): SGDLS, YYNGEE. The germline V and J ends were trimmed by 4 bases and 4 bases, with 20 bases remaining between them. The CDR3 is made up of 16 amino acids. The CDR3 protein is CASSTRLGGPVTEAFF. CDR3 bases: TGTGCCAGCAGCACTCGTTTGGGGGGTCCGGTCACTGAAGCTTTCTTT. The complete variable domain, with remaining parts taken from reference TRBV9 and TRBJ1-1, reads DSGVTQTPKHLITATGQRVTLRCSPRSGDLSVYWYQQSLDQGLQFLIQYYNGEERAKGNILERFSAQQFPDLHSELNLSSLELGDSALYFCASSTRLGGPVTEAFFGQGTRLTVV.

In nucleotides, the CDR3 is TGTGCCAGCAGCTTAGAGCGGAATGGCTACACCTTC. Translating gives CASSLERNGYTF. This chain links TRBV7-9 with TRBJ1-2; D gene uncertain. The CDR3 length is 12 residues. V lost 1 base, J lost 6 bases, and 6 bases lay in between. Looked up from germline, CDR1 is SEHNR and CDR2 is FQNEAQ (reference sequence).